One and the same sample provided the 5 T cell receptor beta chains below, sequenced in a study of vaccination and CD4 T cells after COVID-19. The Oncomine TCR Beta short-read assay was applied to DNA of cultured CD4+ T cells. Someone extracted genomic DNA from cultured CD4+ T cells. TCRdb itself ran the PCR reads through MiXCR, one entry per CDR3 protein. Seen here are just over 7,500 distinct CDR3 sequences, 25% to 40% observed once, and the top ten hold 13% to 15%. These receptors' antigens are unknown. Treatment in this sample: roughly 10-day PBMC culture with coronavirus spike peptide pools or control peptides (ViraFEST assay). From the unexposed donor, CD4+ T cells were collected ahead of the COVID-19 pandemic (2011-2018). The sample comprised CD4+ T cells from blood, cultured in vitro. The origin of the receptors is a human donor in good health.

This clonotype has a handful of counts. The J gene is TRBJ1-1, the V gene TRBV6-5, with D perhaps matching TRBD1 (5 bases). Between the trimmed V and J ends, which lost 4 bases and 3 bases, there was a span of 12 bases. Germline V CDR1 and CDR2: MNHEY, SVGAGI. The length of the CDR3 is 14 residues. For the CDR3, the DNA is TGTGCCAGCAGTTTTCAGGGAGGAGACACTGAAGCTTTCTTT. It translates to CASSFQGGDTEAFF.

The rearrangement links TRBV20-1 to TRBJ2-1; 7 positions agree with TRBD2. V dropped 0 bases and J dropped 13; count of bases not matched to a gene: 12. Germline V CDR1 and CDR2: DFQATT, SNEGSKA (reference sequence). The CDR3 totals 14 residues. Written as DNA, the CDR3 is TGCAGTGCTAGAGATCCCCGACTAGCCCCTGAACAGTTCTTC. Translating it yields CSARDPRLAPEQFF.

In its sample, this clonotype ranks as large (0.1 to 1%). The CDR3 DNA is TGTGCCAGCTCACCACTCCCGATTGGGGGTAACACTGAAGCTTTCTTT. Its translation is CASSPLPIGGNTEAFF. The chain links TRBV18 to TRBJ1-1; D possibly corresponds to TRBD1 (5 bases). CDR1 is KGHSH and CDR2 is LQKENI in the germline V gene. The CDR3 extends over 16 amino acids. Trimming removed 1 base at V and 2 bases at J, with 14 bases between.

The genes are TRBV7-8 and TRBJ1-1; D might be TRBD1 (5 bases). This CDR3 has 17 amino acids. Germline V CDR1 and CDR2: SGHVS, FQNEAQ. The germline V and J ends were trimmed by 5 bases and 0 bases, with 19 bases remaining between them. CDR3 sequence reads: CASSPYRFAGVNTEAFF. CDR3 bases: TGTGCCAGCAGCCCCTACCGTTTCGCGGGGGTGAACACTGAAGCTTTCTTT.

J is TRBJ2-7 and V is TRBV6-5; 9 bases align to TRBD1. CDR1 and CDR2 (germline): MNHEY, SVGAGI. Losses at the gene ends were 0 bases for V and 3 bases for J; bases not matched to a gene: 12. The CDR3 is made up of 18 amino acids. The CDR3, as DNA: TGTGCCAGCAGTTACTCCCGGCCAACAGGGGGCCTCTACTACGAGCAGTACTTC. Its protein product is CASSYSRPTGGLYYEQYF.